What follows is one T cell receptor beta chain and its context. This sample is drawn from a study of blood T cell repertoires in COVID-19. Study overall: Whether acute or convalescent, the COVID-19 samples came from the United States, Italy and Spain. T cells, B-cell-depleted T cells, or PBMCs provided the cDNA or gDNA that served as material.

In the study's own analysis: Reference gene primers were amplified, and this amplification served to estimate nucleated cell counts. The method was immunoSEQ multiplex PCR; TCRdb's version includes in-frame clones alone and lacks a portion of them. V, J and clone size were drawn from that table, and D and trimming were deduced from the DNA. The sample has 300,000 to 350,000 clones, roughly 86% seen once. Per germline, CDR1 MGHDK and CDR2 SYGVNS. The ends lost 3 bases at V and 1 base at J; junction bases unmatched: 4. The CDR3 length is 16 residues. A Seattle source enrolled patients during active infection and followed them longitudinally.

The chain carries TRBV25-1 and TRBJ2-2; 8 nucleotides match TRBD2. This sequence was found in a young man with COVID-19, enrolled during active disease. Sequencing was done on a sample of peripheral blood. As DNA, the CDR3 is TGTGCCAGCAGTGATCCCGGGACTAGGAACACCGGGGAGCTGTTTTTT. It codes for CASSDPGTRNTGELFF.